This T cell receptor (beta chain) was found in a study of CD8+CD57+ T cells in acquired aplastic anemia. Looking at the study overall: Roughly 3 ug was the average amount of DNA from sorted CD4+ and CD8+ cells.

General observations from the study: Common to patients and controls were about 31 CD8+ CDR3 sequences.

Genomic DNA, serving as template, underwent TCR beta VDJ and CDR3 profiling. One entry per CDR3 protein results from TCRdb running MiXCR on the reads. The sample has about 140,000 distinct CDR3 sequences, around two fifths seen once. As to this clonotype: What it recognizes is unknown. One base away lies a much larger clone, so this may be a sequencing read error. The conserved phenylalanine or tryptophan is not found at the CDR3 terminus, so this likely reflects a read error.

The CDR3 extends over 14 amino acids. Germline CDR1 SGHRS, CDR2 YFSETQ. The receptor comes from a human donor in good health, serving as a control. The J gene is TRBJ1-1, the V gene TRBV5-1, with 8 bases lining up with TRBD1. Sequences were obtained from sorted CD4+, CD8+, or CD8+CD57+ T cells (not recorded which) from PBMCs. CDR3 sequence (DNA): TGCGCCAGCAGCTCCAGGGGGCGAAGCTCTGACGCTTTCCTT. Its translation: CASSSRGRSSDAFL.